The entry below gives a single TCR beta chain sequence along with its context. Its antigen is still unknown. The record has no base qualities; no much larger clone is one base away. The sample comes from a study of cytomegalovirus exposure and HLA in healthy donors (TCRdb year 2017). Background on the whole study: An earlier analysis of several hundred of the donors reported approximately 300 Gb of sequence data and 117 million unique TCR beta sequences obtained from around 170 million T cells. A later analysis re-analyzed previously published TCR beta repertoires from about 730 donors and added high-resolution HLA genotyping to study TCR occurrence patterns. Because of strong linkage in the cohort, roughly five DR-DQ haplotypes were treated as single units for association and clustering. An earlier analysis of approximately 640 of the donors applied high-throughput TCR beta sequencing to assess whether each TCR beta V gene segment acted as functional or pseudogenic. High-throughput TCR immunosequencing, statistical association of individual TCRs with disease status, and machine learning were combined to predict cytomegalovirus infection status. Of the 398 genotyped donors, about 84% fell in the genetic ancestry cluster associated with self-reported Caucasian donors. Around 300 gigabases of sequencing data and approximately 93 million unique TCR sequences were included in an early release covering under 650 HLA-typed donors. The study used immunosequencing to profile the T cell repertoires of 666 subjects and linked those repertoires to cytomegalovirus serostatus. Among some 410 genotyped donors of the cohort, an average of around 250,000 unique TCR beta nucleotide sequences was sequenced per donor, of which 15% to 20% were non-productive. The study aimed to test whether signatures of past pathogen exposure could be identified by cataloging public T cell receptors. Rather than drawing on any new phenotypic data, the later analysis identified candidate immune exposures from TCR beta sequences and the way those sequences occurred across donors. A later genetic analysis took genome-wide SNP genotypes for about 55% of the 666 donors and used that subset as a discovery cohort. HLA typing covered class I and class II loci at four-digit resolution. All discovery cohort repertoires had been generated using a single sequencing platform. Donor age, sex, ethnicity and CMV serostatus were compiled alongside the repertoire data. Typing coverage differed by locus: A, B, C, DRB1 and DQB1 were typed in about 620-640 donors, DQA1 in roughly 500, DPA1 in 600 to 610, and DPB1 in roughly 450. In addition to the first cohort of 666 subjects, a separate validation cohort of 100 to 150 different subjects was used. Here is what the overall study found, with its caveats: A total of roughly 160 TCR beta chains were listed by the study as associated with cytomegalovirus. A further reported finding was that TCR beta sequences accurately predicted the HLA-A and HLA-B alleles for most subjects in the first cohort. In a later analysis, HLA-associated TCR beta chains were found to be more clonally expanded and to have lower generation probabilities than equally common non-associated chains. Linkage disequilibrium might explain the correlated functional status among segregating V segments, but an unknown experimental factor could not be ruled out. It was suggested by the authors that the approach could potentially be generalized to other disease states and immunological phenotypes. In an earlier analysis of 450 to 750 of the donors, most TCR beta V segments appeared in productive rearrangements about 90% or about 30% of the time, broadly matching IMGT annotations. According to a later analysis, most CMV-associated TCR beta chains appeared to be HLA-restricted, and the HLA associations seemed to be driven largely by CMV exposure. HLA typing was unavailable for some donors at each locus, so association tests used only the typed subset. The cohort was sequenced for TCR beta chains only, and without alpha or paired-chain data the features that could be detected were limited. In both the original and validation cohorts, the classifier was reported to diagnose cytomegalovirus status with high specificity and sensitivity. According to a later analysis, TCR association rates differed among HLA loci, with DRB1 alleles showing the most associated TCRs and HLA-C alleles showing the fewest. At a false discovery rate of 0.05, a later analysis linked 16,951 TCR beta sequences to specific HLA alleles. A few of the identified cytomegalovirus-associated TCR beta chains were confirmed in vitro to be specific for cytomegalovirus antigens. An association between a missense DCLRE1C variant and V-gene and J-gene trimming of TCR beta chains was found in a later genetic analysis and replicated in an independent cohort. Some IMGT-functional V segments, including TRBV6-2 and TRBV6-3, could not be told apart with the 87-base-pair reads, so those segments were excluded. A cluster of highly shared sequence variants was judged likely to be a technical artifact of the sequencing pipeline. Across donors, most TCR sequences were observed very rarely, whereas some public TCRs were present in many individuals. For the cohort, immune exposure information was limited to CMV serostatus. Compared with the 666-donor mean, donors in an Asian-associated ancestry cluster had fewer N-insertions in productive TCRs, according to a later genetic analysis. Because counts were too low, some 17 rarely observed V segments, including chromosome 9 orphons, were left out of the earlier analysis of roughly 600 of the donors. In a later analysis, several top co-occurrence clusters were reported to appear linked to parvovirus B19, influenza, CMV and Epstein-Barr virus. Sequencing depth was assumed to be roughly uniform across donors in the presence/absence analyses, though that assumption may not hold. When HLA alleles, especially DR and DQ, strongly co-occurred, attributing TCR associations to individual alleles was difficult.

The cohort was made up of under 800 healthy bone marrow donors. Cohort members were all nominally healthy when sampled, although unrecorded immune exposures were likely present. The donor was CMV seropositive and belonged to the group of 250 to 300 seropositive cohort members. Every donor gave a peripheral blood sample, and the peripheral blood mononuclear cells from that sample were used for TCR beta sequencing. The Qiagen DNeasy Blood Extraction Kit was used to extract genomic DNA from the blood cell samples. The library was produced with the immunoSEQ multiplex PCR assay. A mixture of 60 forward primers for TCR Vbeta segments and 13 reverse primers for TCR Jbeta segments was used in the multiplex PCR. The CDR3 region of rearranged TCR beta genes was amplified from genomic DNA by a multiplex PCR assay. On the Illumina HiSeq System, the amplified TCR beta libraries were sequenced as 87-base-pair reads. The study's processing was this. A later analysis counted about 80 million unique TCR beta chains across the 690 or so repertoires, and 10 million to 11 million of these chains were shared by at least two donors. Raw reads were error-corrected and collapsed into unique sequences by a nearest-neighbor algorithm in which closely related sequences were merged to remove PCR and sequencing errors. To assign V, D and J gene segments, CDR3 sequences were aligned to IMGT reference sequences. For a sequence to be retained, a match of at least six nucleotides to both a V gene segment and a J gene segment was required. Rearrangements were classified as productive when the CDR3 lacked stop codons and remained in frame with V and J, and all other rearrangements were classified as non-productive. Following IMGT convention, CDR3 was defined as the stretch from the second conserved V-encoded cysteine up to the conserved J-encoded phenylalanine. In an earlier analysis of more than 550 of the donors, sequences lacking an unambiguous match to a single V gene segment were excluded. An earlier analysis of 587 of the donors classified V segments as functional when productive rearrangements were above 56.7% and as segregating when the standard deviation between donors was above 5%. A statistical classification framework was built to diagnose cytomegalovirus status from the catalog of TCR beta chain sequences. In a later analysis, V and J genes were assigned by comparing TCR nucleotide sequences against IMGT/GENE-DB human TR gene sequences. In a later analysis, CDR3 sequences and most-parsimonious VDJ recombination scenarios were assigned using the TCRdist pipeline. In a later analysis, every TCR beta chain was defined by the combination of its CDR3 amino acid sequence and its V-gene family, and reads without a unique V-gene family were dropped. A later analysis removed 500 to 600 highly shared, low-generation-probability nucleotide sequences to deal with suspected cross-contamination and a sequencing artifact. In a later analysis, a clonal expansion index was calculated for each public chain from normalized within-repertoire ranks of inferred template counts. Generation probabilities in a later analysis came from a VDJ recombination model fitted to out-of-frame rearrangements, and those results were checked against IGoR. In a later analysis, TCR-TCR, TCR-HLA and TCR-CMV co-occurrence was scored with hypergeometric tests, and a repertoire-size bias correction was applied to TCR pairs. A later analysis estimated false discovery rates by permuting HLA or CMV assignments 20 times. In a later analysis, co-occurring TCRs were grouped using DBSCAN, with TCRdist sequence similarity added in when clustering inside HLA-allele-positive subsets. Repertoires with fewer than 30,000 or more than 120,000 public chains, plus five repertoires with anomalous nucleotide sharing, were excluded from co-occurrence clustering. The immuneACCESS repertoire file appears here via TCRdb, limited to in-frame rearrangements. These files lack a portion of the clones; in checked studies, under half of the deficit traces to unresolved V genes, and the cause of the others is not known. The DNA gave D and trimming, while V, J and clone size come from that table. This sample holds more than 150,000 clones; over 80% were observed only once. The top ten constitute about 1.3% of the sample.

Taken from cysteine to phenylalanine, the CDR3 has 13 residues. This entry keeps only the CDR3 DNA: 39 bases, framed from base 1. Sequences SSHAT (CDR1) and FNYEAQ (CDR2) are obtained from the germline V gene (reference sequence). The specimen sequenced was PBMCs. This TCR came from a girl under 18 in good health and CMV-seropositive. The chain couples TRBV7-7 to TRBJ2-3; 8 central bases correspond to TRBD2. The nucleotides read TGTGCTAGCGGGGCGGGGACTACAGATACGCAGTATTTT. The translation is CASGAGTTDTQYF.